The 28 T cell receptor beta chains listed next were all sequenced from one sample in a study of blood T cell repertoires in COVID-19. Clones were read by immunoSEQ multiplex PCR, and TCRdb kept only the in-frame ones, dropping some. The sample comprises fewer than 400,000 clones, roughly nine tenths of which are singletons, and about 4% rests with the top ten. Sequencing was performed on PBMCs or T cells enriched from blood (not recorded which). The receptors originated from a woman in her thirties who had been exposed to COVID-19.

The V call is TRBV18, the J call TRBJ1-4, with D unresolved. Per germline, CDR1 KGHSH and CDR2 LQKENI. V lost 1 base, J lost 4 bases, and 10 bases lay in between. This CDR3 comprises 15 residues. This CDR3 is CASSPRADFNEKLFF. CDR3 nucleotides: TGTGCCAGCTCACCACGGGCGGACTTTAATGAAAAACTGTTTTTT.

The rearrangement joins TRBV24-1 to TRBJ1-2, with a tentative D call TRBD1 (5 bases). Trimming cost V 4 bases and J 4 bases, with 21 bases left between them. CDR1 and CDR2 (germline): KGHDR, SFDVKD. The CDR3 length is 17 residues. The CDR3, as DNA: TGTGCCACCAGTGAACTGCATGAAGGGGCGCGTTTCTATGGCTACACCTTC. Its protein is CATSELHEGARFYGYTF.

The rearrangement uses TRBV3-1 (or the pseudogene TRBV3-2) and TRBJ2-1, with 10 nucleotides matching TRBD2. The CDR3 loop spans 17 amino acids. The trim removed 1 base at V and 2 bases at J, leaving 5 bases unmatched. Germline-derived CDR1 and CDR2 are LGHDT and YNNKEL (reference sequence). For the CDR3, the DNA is TGTGCCAGCAGCCAAGGGCAGCGGGGGGGCGCCTACAATGAGCAGTTCTTC. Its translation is CASSQGQRGGAYNEQFF.

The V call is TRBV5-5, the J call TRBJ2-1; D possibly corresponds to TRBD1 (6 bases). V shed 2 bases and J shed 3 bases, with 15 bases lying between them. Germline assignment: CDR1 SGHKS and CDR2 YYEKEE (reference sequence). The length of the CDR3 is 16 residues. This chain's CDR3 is CASSFLVGASYNEQFF. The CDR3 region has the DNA TGTGCCAGCAGCTTCCTCGTGGGGGCCAGCTACAATGAGCAGTTCTTC.

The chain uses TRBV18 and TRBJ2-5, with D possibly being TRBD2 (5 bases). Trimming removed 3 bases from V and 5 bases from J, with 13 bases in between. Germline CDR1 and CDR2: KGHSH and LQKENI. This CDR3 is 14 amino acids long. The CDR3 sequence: CASSPVGLGETQYF. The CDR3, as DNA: TGTGCCAGCTCACCTGTAGGACTCGGCGAGACCCAGTACTTC.

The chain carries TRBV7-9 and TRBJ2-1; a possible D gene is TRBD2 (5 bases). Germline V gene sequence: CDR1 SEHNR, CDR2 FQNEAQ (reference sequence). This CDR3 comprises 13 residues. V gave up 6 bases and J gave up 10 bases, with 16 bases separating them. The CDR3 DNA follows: TGTGCCAGCAGTAGTGGTAGCGTTGGAGAGCAGTTCTTC. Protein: CASSSGSVGEQFF. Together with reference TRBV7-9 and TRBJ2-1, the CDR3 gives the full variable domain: DTGVSQNPRHKITKRGQNVTFRCDPISEHNRLYWYRQTLGQGPEFLTYFQNEAQLEKSRLLSDRFSAERPKGSFSTLEIQRTEQGDSAMYLCASSSGSVGEQFFGPGTRLTVL.

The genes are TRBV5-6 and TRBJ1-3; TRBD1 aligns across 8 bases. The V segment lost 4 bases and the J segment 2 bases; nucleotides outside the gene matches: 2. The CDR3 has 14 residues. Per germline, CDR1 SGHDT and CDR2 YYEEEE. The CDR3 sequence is CASSQGAAGNTIYF. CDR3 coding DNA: TGTGCCAGCAGCCAGGGGGCAGCTGGAAACACCATATATTTT.

The CDR3 spells CASSEIYYYGYTF. CDR3 DNA sequence: TGTGCCAGCAGTGAGATCTATTACTATGGCTACACCTTC. This chain links TRBV6-1 with TRBJ1-2; D unclear. The CDR3 is 13 residues long. Germline CDR1 and CDR2: MNHNS and SASEGT. With 3 bases removed from V and 3 bases from J, the gap between germline ends came to 8 bases.

The CDR3 protein is CASSIQGPLYYEQYF. The DNA for the CDR3 is TGTGCCAGCAGCATCCAGGGTCCCCTCTACTACGAGCAGTACTTC. The chain couples TRBV7-9 to TRBJ2-7, with a weak D call TRBD1 (5 bases). The CDR3 contains 15 residues. Trimming stripped 5 bases from V and 3 bases from J, with 17 bases between. Germline V gene sequence: CDR1 SEHNR, CDR2 FQNEAQ (reference sequence).

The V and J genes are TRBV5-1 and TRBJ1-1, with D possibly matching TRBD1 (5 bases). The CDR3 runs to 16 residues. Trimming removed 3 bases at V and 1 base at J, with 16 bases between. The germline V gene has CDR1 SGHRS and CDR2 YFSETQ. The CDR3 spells CASSSQAQGTNTEAFF. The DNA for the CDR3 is TGCGCCAGCAGCTCTCAGGCCCAGGGAACGAACACTGAAGCTTTCTTT.

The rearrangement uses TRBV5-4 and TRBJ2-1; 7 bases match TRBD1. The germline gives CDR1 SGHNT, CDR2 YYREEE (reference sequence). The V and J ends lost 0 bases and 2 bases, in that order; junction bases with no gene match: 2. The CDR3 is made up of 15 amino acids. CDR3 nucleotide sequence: TGTGCCAGCAGCTTGGACAGGGGCCCCTACAATGAGCAGTTCTTC. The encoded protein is CASSLDRGPYNEQFF. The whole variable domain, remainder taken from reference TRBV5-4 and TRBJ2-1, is ETGVTQSPTHLIKTRGQQVTLRCSSQSGHNTVSWYQQALGQGPQFIFQYYREEENGRGNFPPRFSGLQFPNYSSELNVNALELDDSALYLCASSLDRGPYNEQFFGPGTRLTVL.

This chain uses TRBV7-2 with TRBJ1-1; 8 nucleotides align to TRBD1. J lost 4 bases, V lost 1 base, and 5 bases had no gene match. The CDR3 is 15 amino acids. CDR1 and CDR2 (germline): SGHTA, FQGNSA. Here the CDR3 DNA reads TGTGCCAGCAGCTTAGGGGACAGGAGGGGCACTGAAGCTTTCTTT. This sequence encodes CASSLGDRRGTEAFF.

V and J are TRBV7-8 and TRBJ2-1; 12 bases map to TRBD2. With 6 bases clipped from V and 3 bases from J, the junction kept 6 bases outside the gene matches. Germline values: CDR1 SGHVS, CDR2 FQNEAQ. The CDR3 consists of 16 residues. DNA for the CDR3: TGTGCCAGCAGGCGGACTAGCGGGACTAACTACAATGAGCAGTTCTTC. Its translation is CASRRTSGTNYNEQFF.

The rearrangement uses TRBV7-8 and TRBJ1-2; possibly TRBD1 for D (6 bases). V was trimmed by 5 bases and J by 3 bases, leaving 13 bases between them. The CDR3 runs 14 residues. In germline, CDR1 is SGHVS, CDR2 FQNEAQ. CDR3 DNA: TGTGCCAGCAGCCCCTCAACAGGGTACTATGGCTACACCTTC. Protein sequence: CASSPSTGYYGYTF.

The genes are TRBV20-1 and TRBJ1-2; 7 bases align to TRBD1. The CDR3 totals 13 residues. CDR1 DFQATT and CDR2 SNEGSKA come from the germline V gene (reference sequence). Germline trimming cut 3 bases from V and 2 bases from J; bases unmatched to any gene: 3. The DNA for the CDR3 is TGCAGTGCTAGTGCAGGGGGAAACTATGGCTACACCTTC. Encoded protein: CSASAGGNYGYTF.

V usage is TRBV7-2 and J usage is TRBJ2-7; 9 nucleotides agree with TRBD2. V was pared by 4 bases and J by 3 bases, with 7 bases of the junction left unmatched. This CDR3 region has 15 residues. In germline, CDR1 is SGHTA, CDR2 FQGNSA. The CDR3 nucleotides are TGTGCCAGCAGCTCCTCAGCGGGGGGACGCTACGAGCAGTACTTC. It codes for CASSSSAGGRYEQYF.

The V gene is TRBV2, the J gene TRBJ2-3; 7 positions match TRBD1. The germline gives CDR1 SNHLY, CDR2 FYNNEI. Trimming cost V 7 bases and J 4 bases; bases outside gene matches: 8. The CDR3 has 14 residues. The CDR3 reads CASTRQGWADTQYF. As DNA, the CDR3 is TGTGCCAGCACCAGACAGGGTTGGGCAGATACGCAGTATTTT.

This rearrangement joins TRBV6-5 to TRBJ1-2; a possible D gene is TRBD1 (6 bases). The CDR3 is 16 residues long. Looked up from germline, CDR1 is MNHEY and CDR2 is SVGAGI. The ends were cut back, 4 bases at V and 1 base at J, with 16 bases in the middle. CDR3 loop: CASSSLQGMVNYGYTF. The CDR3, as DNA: TGTGCCAGCAGTTCCCTACAGGGAATGGTTAACTATGGCTACACCTTC.

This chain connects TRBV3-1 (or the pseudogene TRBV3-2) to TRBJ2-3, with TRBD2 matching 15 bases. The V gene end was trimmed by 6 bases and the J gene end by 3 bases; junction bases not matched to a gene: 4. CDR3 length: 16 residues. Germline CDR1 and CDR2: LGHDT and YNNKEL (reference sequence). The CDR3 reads CASSPGLAGGTDTQYF. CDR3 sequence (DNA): TGTGCCAGCAGTCCGGGACTAGCGGGGGGTACAGATACGCAGTATTTT.

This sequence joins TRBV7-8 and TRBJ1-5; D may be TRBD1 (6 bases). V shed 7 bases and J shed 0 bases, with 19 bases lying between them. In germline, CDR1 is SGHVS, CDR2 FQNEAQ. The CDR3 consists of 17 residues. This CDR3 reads CASKRGRGGRSNQPQHF. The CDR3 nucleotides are TGTGCCAGCAAGCGGGGCCGGGGGGGCCGTAGCAATCAGCCCCAGCATTTT.

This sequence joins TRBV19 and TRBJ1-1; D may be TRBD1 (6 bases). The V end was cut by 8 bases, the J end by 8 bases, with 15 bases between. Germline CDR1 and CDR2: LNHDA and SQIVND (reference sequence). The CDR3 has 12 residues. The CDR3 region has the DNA TGTGCCAGTGAAGGGGGAATCCGAGAAGCTTTCTTT. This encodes CASEGGIREAFF.

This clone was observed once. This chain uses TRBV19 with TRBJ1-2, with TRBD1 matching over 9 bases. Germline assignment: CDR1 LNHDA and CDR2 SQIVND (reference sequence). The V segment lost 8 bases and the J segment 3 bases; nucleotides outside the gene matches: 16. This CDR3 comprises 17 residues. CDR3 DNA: TGTGCCAGTTCTGGTGACACCGGGACAGGGAGGTACTATGGCTACACCTTC. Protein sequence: CASSGDTGTGRYYGYTF.

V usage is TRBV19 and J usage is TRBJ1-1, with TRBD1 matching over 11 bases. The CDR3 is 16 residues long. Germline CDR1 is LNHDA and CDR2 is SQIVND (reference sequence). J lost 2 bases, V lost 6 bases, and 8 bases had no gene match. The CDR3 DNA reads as TGTGCCAGTAGCAAGGGACAGGGGGGGGGAAACACTGAAGCTTTCTTT. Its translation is CASSKGQGGGNTEAFF.

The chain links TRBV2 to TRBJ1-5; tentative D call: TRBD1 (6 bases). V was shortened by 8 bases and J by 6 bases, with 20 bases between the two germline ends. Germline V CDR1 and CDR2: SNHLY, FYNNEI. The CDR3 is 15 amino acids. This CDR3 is CASGIGDLGAQPQHF. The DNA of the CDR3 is TGTGCCAGCGGAATCGGTGACCTGGGGGCTCAGCCCCAGCATTTT. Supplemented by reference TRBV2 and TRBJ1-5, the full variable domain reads EPEVTQTPSHQVTQMGQEVILRCVPISNHLYFYWYRQILGQKVEFLVSFYNNEISEKSEIFDDQFSVERPDGSNFTLKIRSTKLEDSAMYFCASGIGDLGAQPQHFGDGTRLSIL.

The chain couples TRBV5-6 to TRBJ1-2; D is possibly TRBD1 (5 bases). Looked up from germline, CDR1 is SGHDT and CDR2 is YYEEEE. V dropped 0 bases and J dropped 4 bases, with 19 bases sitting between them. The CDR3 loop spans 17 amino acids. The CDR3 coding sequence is TGTGCCAGCAGCTTGGCTCTCCCCAGGGCACGAATCTATGGCTACACCTTC. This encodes CASSLALPRARIYGYTF. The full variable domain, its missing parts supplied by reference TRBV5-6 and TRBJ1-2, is DAGVTQSPTHLIKTRGQQVTLRCSPKSGHDTVSWYQQALGQGPQFIFQYYEEEERQRGNFPDRFSGHQFPNYSSELNVNALLLGDSALYLCASSLALPRARIYGYTFGSGTRLTVV.

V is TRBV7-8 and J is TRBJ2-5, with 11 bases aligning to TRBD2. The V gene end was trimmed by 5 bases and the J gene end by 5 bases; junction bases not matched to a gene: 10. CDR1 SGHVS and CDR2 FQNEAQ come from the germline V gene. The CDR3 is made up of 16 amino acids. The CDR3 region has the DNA TGTGCCAGCAGCCTTTTAGCGGGGGGGCCATGGGAGACCCAGTACTTC. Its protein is CASSLLAGGPWETQYF.

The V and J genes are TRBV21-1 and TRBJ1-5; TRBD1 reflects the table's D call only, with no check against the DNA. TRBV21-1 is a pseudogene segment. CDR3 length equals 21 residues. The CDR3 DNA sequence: TGTGCCAGCAGCAAAGCGCAGACAGAAAAAAAATCGGCAGTCAACTGCCAGCCCCAGCATTTT. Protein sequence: CASSKAQTEKKSAVNCQPQHF.

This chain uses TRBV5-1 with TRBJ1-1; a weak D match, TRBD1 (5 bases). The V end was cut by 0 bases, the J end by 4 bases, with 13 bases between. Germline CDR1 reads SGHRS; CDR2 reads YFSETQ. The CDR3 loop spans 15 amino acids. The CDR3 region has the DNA TGCGCCAGCAGCTTGGAAGGGGCAGGGCGCACTGAAGCTTTCTTT. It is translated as CASSLEGAGRTEAFF. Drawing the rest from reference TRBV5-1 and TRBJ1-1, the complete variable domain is KAGVTQTPRYLIKTRGQQVTLSCSPISGHRSVSWYQQTPGQGLQFLFEYFSETQRNKGNFPGRFSGRQFSNSRSEMNVSTLELGDSALYLCASSLEGAGRTEAFFGQGTRLTVV.